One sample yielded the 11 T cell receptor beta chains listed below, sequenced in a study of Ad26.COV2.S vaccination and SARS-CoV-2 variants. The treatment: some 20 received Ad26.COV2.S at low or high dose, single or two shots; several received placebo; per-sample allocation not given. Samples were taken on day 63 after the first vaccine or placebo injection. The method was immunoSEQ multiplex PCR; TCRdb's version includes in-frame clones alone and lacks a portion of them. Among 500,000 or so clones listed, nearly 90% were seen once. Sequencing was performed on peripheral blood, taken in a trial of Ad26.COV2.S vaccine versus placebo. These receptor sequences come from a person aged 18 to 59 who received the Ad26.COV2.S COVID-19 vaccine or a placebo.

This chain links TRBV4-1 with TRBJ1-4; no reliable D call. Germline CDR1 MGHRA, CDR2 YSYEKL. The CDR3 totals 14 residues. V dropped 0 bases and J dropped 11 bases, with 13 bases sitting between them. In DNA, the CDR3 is TGCGCCAGCAGCCAAGATCGGCAGGTTCAGAAACTGTTTTTT. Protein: CASSQDRQVQKLFF.

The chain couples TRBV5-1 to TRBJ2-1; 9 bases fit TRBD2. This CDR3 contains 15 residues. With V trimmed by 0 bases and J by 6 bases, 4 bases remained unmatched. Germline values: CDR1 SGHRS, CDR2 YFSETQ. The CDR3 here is CASSLGLADANEQFF. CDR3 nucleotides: TGCGCCAGCAGCTTGGGACTAGCGGACGCCAATGAGCAGTTCTTC.

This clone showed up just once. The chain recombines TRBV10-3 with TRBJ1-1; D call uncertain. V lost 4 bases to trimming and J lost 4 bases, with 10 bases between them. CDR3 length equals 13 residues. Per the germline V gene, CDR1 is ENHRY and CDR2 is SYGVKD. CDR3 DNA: TGTGCCATCAGTGCATTAGGTGGCACTGAAGCTTTCTTT. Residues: CAISALGGTEAFF.

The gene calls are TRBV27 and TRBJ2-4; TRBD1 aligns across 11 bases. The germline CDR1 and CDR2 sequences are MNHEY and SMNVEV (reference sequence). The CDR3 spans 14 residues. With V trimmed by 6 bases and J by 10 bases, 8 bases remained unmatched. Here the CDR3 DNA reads TGTGCCAGCAGAAAGACGGGACAGGGGGAGATTCAGTACTTC. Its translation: CASRKTGQGEIQYF.

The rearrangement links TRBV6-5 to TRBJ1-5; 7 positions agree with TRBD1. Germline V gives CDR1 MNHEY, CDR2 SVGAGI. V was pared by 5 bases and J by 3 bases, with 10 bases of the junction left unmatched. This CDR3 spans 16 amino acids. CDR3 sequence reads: CASSNFAGTDNQPQHF. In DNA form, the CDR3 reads TGTGCCAGCAGTAACTTTGCCGGGACAGACAATCAGCCCCAGCATTTT.

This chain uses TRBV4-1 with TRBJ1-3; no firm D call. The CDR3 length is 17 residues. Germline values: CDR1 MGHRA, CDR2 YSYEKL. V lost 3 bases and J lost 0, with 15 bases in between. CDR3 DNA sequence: TGCGCCAGCAGCCAGACGAATGTAGGAATCTCTGGAAACACCATATATTTT. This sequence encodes CASSQTNVGISGNTIYF.

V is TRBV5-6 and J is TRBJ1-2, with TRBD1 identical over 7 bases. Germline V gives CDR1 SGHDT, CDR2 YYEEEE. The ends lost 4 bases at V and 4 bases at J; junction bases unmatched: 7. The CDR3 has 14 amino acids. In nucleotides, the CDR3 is TGTGCCAGCAGCCCCCAGGACAGGCTCTATGGCTACACCTTC. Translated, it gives CASSPQDRLYGYTF.

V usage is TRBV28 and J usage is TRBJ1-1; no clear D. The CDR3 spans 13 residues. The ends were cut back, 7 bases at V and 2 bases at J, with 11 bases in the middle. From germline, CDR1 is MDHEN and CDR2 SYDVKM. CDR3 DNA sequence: TGTGCCAGCATGGTGGGTTTTAACACTGAAGCTTTCTTT. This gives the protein CASMVGFNTEAFF.

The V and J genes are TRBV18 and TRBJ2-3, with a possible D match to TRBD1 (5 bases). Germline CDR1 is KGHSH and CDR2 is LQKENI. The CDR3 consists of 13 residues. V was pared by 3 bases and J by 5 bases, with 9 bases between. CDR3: CASSPTQGDTQYF. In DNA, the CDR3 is TGTGCCAGCTCACCTACCCAGGGAGATACGCAGTATTTT.

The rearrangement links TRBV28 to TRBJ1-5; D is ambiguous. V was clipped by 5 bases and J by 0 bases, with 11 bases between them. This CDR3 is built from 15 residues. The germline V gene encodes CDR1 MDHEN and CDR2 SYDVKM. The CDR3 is CASSELSSSNQPQHF. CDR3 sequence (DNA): TGTGCCAGCAGTGAACTTTCTTCTAGCAATCAGCCCCAGCATTTT.

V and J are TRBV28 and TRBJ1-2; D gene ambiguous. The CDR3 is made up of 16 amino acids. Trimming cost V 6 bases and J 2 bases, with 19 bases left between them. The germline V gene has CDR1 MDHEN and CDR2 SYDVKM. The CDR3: CASSSPWPLGNYGYTF. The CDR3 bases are TGTGCCAGCAGCTCCCCCTGGCCTCTCGGGAACTATGGCTACACCTTC.